The 17 T cell receptor beta chains listed next were all sequenced from one sample in a study of shared clonotypes between healthy human individuals. Profiling relied on immunoSEQ multiplex PCR, and the TCRdb table lists in-frame clones only, not all of them. The table records more than 500,000 clones, around 96% of them present only once. Sequencing used naive CD4+ T cells sorted from blood. Stated subset: CD45RA+ positively selected. All receptors derive from a woman younger than 45 in good health.

This chain joins TRBV28 and TRBJ1-1; D call uncertain. CDR1 is MDHEN, CDR2 SYDVKM, per germline. V was trimmed by 6 bases and J by 2 bases, leaving 16 bases between them. The CDR3 loop spans 15 amino acids. CDR3 protein: CASSQLIGVNTEAFF. The CDR3 DNA sequence: TGTGCCAGCAGCCAATTAATTGGGGTAAACACTGAAGCTTTCTTT.

The chain is built from TRBV5-1 and TRBJ2-7; D remains unclear. The germline V gene has CDR1 SGHRS and CDR2 YFSETQ. The CDR3 totals 12 residues. Trimming cost V 1 base and J 4 bases, with 6 bases left between them. The CDR3 DNA reads TGCGCCAGCAGCTTGAACAATTACGAGCAGTACTTC. This gives the protein CASSLNNYEQYF.

The chain employs TRBV27 and TRBJ2-1, with 10 bases identical to TRBD2. CDR1 is MNHEY, CDR2 SMNVEV, per germline (reference sequence). CDR3 length equals 16 residues. The ends lost 4 bases at V and 6 bases at J; junction bases unmatched: 9. CDR3 loop: CASSYPLAGVGNEQFF. The CDR3 DNA sequence: TGTGCCAGCAGTTACCCTCTAGCGGGAGTGGGCAATGAGCAGTTCTTC.

The V call is TRBV28, the J call TRBJ2-7; 9 bases align to TRBD1. The CDR3 runs 17 residues. The V segment lost 3 bases and the J segment 3 bases; nucleotides outside the gene matches: 12. Germline values: CDR1 MDHEN, CDR2 SYDVKM. The CDR3 coding sequence is TGTGCCAGCAGTTTTTCTAAGAGGACAGGGGCATACTACGAGCAGTACTTC. Translated, it gives CASSFSKRTGAYYEQYF.

This clone was recorded only once. The V gene is TRBV6-1, the J gene TRBJ1-4; perhaps TRBD1 as D (5 bases). V was shortened by 4 bases and J by 5 bases, with 17 bases between the two germline ends. The CDR3 spans 16 residues. The V gene's germline CDR1 is MNHNS and CDR2 SASEGT. The CDR3: CASSGDRGTANEKLFF. In nucleotides, the CDR3 is TGTGCCAGCAGTGGGGACCGCGGGACGGCGAATGAAAAACTGTTTTTT.

The chain employs TRBV19 and TRBJ1-2, with D hard to call. V lost 5 bases and J lost 4, with 11 bases in between. This CDR3 comprises 13 residues. Germline lookup yields CDR1 LNHDA and CDR2 SQIVND (reference sequence). The chain's CDR3 is CASSDRRTYGYTF. The CDR3 nucleotides read TGTGCCAGTAGTGACCGACGGACCTATGGCTACACCTTC.

J is TRBJ1-3 and V is TRBV5-6; possibly TRBD1 for D (6 bases). The CDR3 covers 15 residues. The V gene's germline CDR1 is SGHDT and CDR2 YYEEEE. V dropped 0 bases and J dropped 4 bases, with 11 bases sitting between them. CDR3 in DNA: TGTGCCAGCAGCTTGGGCAGGGGACTAGGAAACACCATATATTTT. It translates to CASSLGRGLGNTIYF.

CDR3 DNA: TGTGCCAGCAGCAAAATTCGACTAGCGGGAGACACCGGGGAGCTGTTTTTT. Amino acids: CASSKIRLAGDTGELFF. This chain connects TRBV9 to TRBJ2-2, with 12 positions matching TRBD2. The CDR3 has 17 residues. Germline CDR1 is SGDLS and CDR2 is YYNGEE. The ends lost 4 bases at V and 3 bases at J; junction bases unmatched: 7.

The chain joins TRBV7-9 to TRBJ2-7, with 10 bases identical to TRBD2. CDR3 size: 15 residues. Germline V gene lookup returns CDR1 SEHNR and CDR2 FQNEAQ (reference sequence). With V trimmed by 2 bases and J by 4 bases, 5 bases remained unmatched. For the CDR3, the DNA is TGTGCCAGCAGCTTACCTAGCGGGAGTGTATACGAGCAGTACTTC. It is translated as CASSLPSGSVYEQYF.

This chain connects TRBV27 to TRBJ2-3; D not resolved. Trimming removed 0 bases from V and 4 bases from J, with 8 bases in between. Germline-derived CDR1 and CDR2 are MNHEY and SMNVEV (reference sequence). This CDR3 has 14 residues. DNA of the CDR3: TGTGCCAGCAGTTTATCGACGGGTCCAGATACGCAGTATTTT. Translated, it gives CASSLSTGPDTQYF.

The chain links TRBV4-2 to TRBJ1-1; D is uncertain. Trimming took 1 base from V and 1 from J, leaving 10 bases between them. The germline V gene has CDR1 LGHNA and CDR2 YNFKEQ. The CDR3 spans 15 residues. The CDR3 here is CASSQGHRENTEAFF. As DNA, the CDR3 is TGTGCCAGCAGCCAAGGACACAGAGAGAACACTGAAGCTTTCTTT.

Details on this clone: Other DNA variants within this sample encode the same CDR3. The chain couples TRBV5-1 to TRBJ2-5; D might be TRBD2 (5 bases). Looked up from germline, CDR1 is SGHRS and CDR2 is YFSETQ. The CDR3 consists of 15 residues. Trimming cost V 0 bases and J 2 bases, with 11 bases left between them. The CDR3 is CASSLVPSGQETQYF. The DNA for the CDR3 is TGCGCCAGCAGCTTGGTCCCCAGCGGACAAGAGACCCAGTACTTC.

In its sample, this clone was seen once. The V gene is TRBV28, the J gene TRBJ2-7, with D tentatively TRBD1 or TRBD2 (6 bases each). This CDR3 spans 16 amino acids. Trimming pared 5 bases from V and 6 bases from J, leaving 23 bases between. Germline CDR1 MDHEN, CDR2 SYDVKM. The CDR3 coding sequence is TGTGCCAGCAGTCGGCCCCGGGGGCTAGCGTTGGTCGAGCAGTACTTC. The encoded protein is CASSRPRGLALVEQYF.

Of note for this clone: Additional DNA sequences in this sample encode the identical CDR3. V usage is TRBV7-2 and J usage is TRBJ2-3; D gene ambiguous. Trimming removed 1 base at V and 6 bases at J, with 2 bases between. Germline lookup yields CDR1 SGHTA and CDR2 FQGNSA. This CDR3 is built from 11 residues. The CDR3 protein is CASSLVDTQYF. As DNA, the CDR3 is TGTGCCAGCAGCTTAGTTGATACGCAGTATTTT.

This clone came up a few times. This chain connects TRBV9 to TRBJ1-2; 7 nucleotides line up with TRBD1. Germline V CDR1 and CDR2: SGDLS, YYNGEE. The CDR3 totals 12 residues. V dropped 6 bases and J dropped 1; count of bases not matched to a gene: 0. Here the CDR3 DNA reads TGTGCCAGCACAGGGGGTAACTATGGCTACACCTTC. Protein: CASTGGNYGYTF.

The chain employs TRBV10-1 and TRBJ1-2; TRBD1 might be the D (5 bases). Germline-derived CDR1 and CDR2 are WNHNN and SYGVQD (reference sequence). V lost 3 bases and J lost 3, with 8 bases in between. The CDR3 runs to 13 residues. DNA for the CDR3: TGCGCCAGCAGTGATCGAGGGGACTATGGCTACACCTTC. Translation: CASSDRGDYGYTF.

V usage is TRBV5-6 and J usage is TRBJ1-5; TRBD1 matches at 7 bases. V was clipped by 4 bases and J by 2 bases; unmatched bases: 3. Germline V gene sequence: CDR1 SGHDT, CDR2 YYEEEE. This CDR3 contains 14 residues. The CDR3: CASSRTGGNQPQHF. As DNA, the CDR3 is TGTGCCAGCAGCCGAACAGGGGGCAATCAGCCCCAGCATTTT.